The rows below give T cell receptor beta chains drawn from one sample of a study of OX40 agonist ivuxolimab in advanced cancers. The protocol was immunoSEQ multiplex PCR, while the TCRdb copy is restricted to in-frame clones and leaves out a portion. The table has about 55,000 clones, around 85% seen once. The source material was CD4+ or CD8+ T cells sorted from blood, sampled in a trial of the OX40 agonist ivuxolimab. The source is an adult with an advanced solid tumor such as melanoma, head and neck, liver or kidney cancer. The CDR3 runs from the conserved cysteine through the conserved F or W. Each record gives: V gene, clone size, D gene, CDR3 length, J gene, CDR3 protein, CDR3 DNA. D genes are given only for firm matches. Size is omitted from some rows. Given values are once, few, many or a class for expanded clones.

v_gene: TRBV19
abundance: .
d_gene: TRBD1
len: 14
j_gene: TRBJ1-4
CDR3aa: CASNIDRGDEKLFF
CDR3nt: TGTGCCAGTAATATCGACAGGGGAGATGAAAAACTGTTTTTT

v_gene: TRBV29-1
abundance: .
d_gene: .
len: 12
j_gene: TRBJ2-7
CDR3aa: CSGTGSSYEQYF
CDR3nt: TGCAGTGGAACAGGGTCCTCCTACGAGCAGTACTTC

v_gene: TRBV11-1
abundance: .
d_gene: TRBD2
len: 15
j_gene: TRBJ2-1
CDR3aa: CASSLLVGGNNEQFF
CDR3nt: TGTGCCAGCAGCTTGCTAGTGGGGGGGAACAATGAGCAGTTCTTC

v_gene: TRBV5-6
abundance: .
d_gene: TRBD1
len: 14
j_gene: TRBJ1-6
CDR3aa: CASSTGQGGSPLHF
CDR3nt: TGTGCCAGCAGCACGGGACAGGGAGGTTCACCCCTCCACTTT

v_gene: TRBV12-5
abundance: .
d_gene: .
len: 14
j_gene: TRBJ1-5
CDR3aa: CASALGGRVQPQHF
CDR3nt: TGTGCTAGTGCCTTGGGGGGGCGCGTTCAGCCCCAGCATTTT

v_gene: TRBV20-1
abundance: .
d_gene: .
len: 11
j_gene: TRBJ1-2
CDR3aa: CSARDLGGYTF
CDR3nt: TGCAGTGCCCGCGATTTGGGTGGCTACACCTTC

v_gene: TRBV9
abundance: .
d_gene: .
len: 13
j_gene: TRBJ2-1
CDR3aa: CASSGAGDHEQFF
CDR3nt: TGTGCCAGCAGCGGGGCAGGGGATCATGAGCAGTTCTTC

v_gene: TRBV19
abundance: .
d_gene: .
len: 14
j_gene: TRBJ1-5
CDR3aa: CASSIAQDNQPQHF
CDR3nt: TGTGCCAGTAGTATAGCACAGGACAATCAGCCCCAGCATTTT

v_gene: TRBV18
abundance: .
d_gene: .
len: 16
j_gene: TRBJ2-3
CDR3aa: CASSPVGDTLPDTQYF
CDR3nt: TGTGCCAGCTCACCAGTGGGGGACACTCTTCCAGATACGCAGTATTTT

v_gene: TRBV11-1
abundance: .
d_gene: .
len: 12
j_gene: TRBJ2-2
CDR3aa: CASIGNTGELFF
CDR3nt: TGTGCCAGCATCGGGAACACCGGGGAGCTGTTTTTT

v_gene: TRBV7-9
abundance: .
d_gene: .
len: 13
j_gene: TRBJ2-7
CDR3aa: CASSSGDSYEQYF
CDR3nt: TGTGCCAGCAGCTCGGGGGATTCCTACGAGCAGTACTTC

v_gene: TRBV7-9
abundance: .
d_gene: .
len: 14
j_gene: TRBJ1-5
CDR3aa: CASSAPGFDQPQHF
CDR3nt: TGTGCCAGCAGCGCACCAGGGTTCGATCAGCCCCAGCATTTT

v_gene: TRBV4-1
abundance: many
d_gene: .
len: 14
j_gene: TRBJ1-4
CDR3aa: CASSQVTVNEKLFF
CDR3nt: TGCGCCAGCAGCCAAGTCACAGTTAATGAAAAACTGTTTTTT

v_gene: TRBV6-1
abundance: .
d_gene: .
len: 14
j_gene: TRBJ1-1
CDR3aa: CASSERRGWAEAFF
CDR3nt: TGTGCCAGCAGTGAAAGGAGGGGGTGGGCTGAAGCTTTCTTT

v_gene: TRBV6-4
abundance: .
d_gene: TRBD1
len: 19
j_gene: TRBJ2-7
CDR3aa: CASSGGDRGNPGASDEQYF
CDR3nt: TGTGCCAGCAGTGGGGGGGACAGGGGGAATCCCGGGGCCTCCGACGAGCAGTACTTC

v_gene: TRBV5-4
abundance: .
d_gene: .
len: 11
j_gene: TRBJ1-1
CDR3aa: CASTLGTEAFF
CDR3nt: TGTGCCAGCACCTTGGGCACTGAAGCTTTCTTT

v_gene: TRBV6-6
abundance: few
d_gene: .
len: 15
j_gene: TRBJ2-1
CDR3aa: CASSSLVESYNEQFF
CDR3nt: TGTGCCAGCAGTTCCCTAGTGGAGTCCTACAATGAGCAGTTCTTC

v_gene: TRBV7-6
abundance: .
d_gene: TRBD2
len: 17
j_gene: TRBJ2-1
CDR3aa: CASSLVIGTSPIGEQFF
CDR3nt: TGTGCCAGCAGCTTAGTTATTGGGACTAGCCCGATTGGGGAGCAGTTCTTC

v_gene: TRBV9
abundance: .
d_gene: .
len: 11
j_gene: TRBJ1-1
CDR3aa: CASSVTTEAFF
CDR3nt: TGTGCCAGCAGCGTAACAACAGAAGCTTTCTTT

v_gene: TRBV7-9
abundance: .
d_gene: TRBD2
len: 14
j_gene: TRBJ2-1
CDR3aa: CASTPFSGDNEQFF
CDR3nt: TGTGCCAGCACCCCTTTCAGCGGGGACAATGAGCAGTTCTTC

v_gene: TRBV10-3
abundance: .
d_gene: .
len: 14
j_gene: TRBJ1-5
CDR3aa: CAISDTMGRQPQHF
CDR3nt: TGTGCCATCAGCGACACCATGGGACGGCAGCCCCAGCATTTT

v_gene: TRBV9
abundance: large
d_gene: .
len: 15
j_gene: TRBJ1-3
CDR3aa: CASSEGRGAGNTIYF
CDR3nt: TGTGCCAGCAGCGAGGGTAGGGGCGCCGGAAACACCATATATTTT

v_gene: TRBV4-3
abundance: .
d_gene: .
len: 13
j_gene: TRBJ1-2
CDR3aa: CASSPRDSTSYTF
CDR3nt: TGCGCCAGCAGCCCCCGAGATTCGACCAGCTACACCTTC

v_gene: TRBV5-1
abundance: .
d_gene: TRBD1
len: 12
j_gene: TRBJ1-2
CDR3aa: CASSLQGGGYTF
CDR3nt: TGCGCCAGCAGCTTACAGGGGGGTGGCTACACCTTC

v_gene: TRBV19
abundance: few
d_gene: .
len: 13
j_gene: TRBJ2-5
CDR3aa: CASSAEPQETQYF
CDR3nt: TGTGCCAGTAGTGCCGAACCCCAAGAGACCCAGTACTTC

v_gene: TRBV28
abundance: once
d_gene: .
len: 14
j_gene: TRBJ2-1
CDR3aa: CASTFGGNRNEQFF
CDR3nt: TGTGCCAGCACCTTCGGAGGGAACAGGAATGAGCAGTTCTTC

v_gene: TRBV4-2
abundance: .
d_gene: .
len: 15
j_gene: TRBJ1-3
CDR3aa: CASSQEEGSGNTIYF
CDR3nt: TGTGCCAGCAGCCAAGAAGAAGGGTCCGGAAACACCATATATTTT

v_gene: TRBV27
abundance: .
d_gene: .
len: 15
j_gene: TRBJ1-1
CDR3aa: CASSERGGENTEAFF
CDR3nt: TGTGCCAGCAGCGAACGGGGAGGGGAGAACACTGAAGCTTTCTTT

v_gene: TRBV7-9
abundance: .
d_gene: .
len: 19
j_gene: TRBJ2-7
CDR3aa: CASSFSIIKGGRESHEQYF
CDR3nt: TGTGCCAGCAGCTTTTCTATAATCAAGGGGGGGCGGGAGTCCCACGAGCAGTACTTC

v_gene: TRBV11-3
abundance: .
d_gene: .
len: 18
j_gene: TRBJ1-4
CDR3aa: CASSRAGRILATNEKLFF
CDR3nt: TGTGCCAGCAGTAGAGCAGGGCGGATTTTGGCAACTAATGAAAAACTGTTTTTT

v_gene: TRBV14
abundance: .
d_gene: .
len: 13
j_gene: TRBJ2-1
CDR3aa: CASSQVKGSEQFF
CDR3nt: TGTGCCAGCAGCCAAGTAAAAGGGAGTGAGCAGTTCTTC

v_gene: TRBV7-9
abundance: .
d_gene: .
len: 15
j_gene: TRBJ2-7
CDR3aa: CASSLELTGSYEQYF
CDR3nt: TGTGCCAGCAGCTTAGAGTTGACGGGCTCCTACGAGCAGTACTTC

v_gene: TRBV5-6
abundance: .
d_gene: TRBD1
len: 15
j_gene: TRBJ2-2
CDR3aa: CASSFGTGGTGELFF
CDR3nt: TGTGCCAGCAGCTTCGGGACAGGGGGCACCGGGGAGCTGTTTTTT

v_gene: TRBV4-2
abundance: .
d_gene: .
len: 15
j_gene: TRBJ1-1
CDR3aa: CASSLFWQKNTEAFF
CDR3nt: TGTGCCAGCAGCTTGTTCTGGCAGAAGAACACTGAAGCTTTCTTT

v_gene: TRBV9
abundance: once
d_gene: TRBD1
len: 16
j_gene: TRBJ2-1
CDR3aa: CASSENLRTGSGEQFF
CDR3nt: TGTGCCAGCAGCGAGAATTTGCGGACAGGTTCGGGTGAGCAGTTCTTC

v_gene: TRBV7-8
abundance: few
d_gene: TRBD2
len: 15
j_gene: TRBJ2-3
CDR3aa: CASSAGTTFTDTQYF
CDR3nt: TGTGCCAGCAGCGCCGGGACTACCTTCACAGATACGCAGTATTTT

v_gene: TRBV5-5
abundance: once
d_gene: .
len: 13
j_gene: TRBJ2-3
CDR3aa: CASSSPWSYTQYF
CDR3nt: TGTGCCAGCAGCAGTCCTTGGTCTTATACGCAGTATTTT

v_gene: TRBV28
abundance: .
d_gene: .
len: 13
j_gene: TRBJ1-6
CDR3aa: CASSPWTYSPLHF
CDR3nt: TGTGCCAGCAGTCCTTGGACTTATTCACCCCTCCACTTT

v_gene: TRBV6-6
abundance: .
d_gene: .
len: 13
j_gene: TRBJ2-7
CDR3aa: CASSYRDTYEQYF
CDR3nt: TGTGCCAGCAGTTACCGGGACACCTACGAGCAGTACTTC

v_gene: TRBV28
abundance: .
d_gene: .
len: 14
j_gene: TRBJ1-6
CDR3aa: CASSPRQTNSPLHF
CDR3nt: TGTGCCAGCAGTCCACGACAGACTAATTCACCCCTCCACTTT

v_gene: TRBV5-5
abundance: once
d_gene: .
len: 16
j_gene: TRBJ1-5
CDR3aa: CASSPGQILSNQPQHF
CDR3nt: TGTGCCAGCAGCCCCGGACAGATTCTTAGCAATCAGCCCCAGCATTTT

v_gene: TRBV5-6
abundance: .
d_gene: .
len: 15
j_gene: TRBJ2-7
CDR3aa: CASSLGARRAYEQYF
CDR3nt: TGTGCCAGCAGCTTGGGCGCCAGGAGAGCCTACGAGCAGTACTTC

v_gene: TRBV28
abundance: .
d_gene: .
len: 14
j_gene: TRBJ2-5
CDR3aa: CASSLLDSKETQYF
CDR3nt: TGTGCCAGCAGTTTATTGGACAGTAAAGAGACCCAGTACTTC

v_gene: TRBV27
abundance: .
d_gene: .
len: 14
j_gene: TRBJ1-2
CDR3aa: CASSLSIRGYGYTF
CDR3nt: TGTGCCAGCAGTTTATCGATCCGTGGCTATGGCTACACCTTC

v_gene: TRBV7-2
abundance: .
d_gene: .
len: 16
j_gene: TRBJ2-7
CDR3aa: CASSFPPLTVSYEQYF
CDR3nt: TGTGCCAGCAGCTTTCCCCCCCTGACAGTCTCCTACGAGCAGTACTTC

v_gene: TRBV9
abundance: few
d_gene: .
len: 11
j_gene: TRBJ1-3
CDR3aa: CASAGGNTIYF
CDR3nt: TGTGCCAGCGCAGGAGGAAACACCATATATTTT

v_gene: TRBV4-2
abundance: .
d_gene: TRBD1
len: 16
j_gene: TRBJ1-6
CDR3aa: CASSPTRGPYNSPLHF
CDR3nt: TGTGCCAGCAGCCCGACGAGGGGGCCCTATAATTCACCCCTCCACTTT

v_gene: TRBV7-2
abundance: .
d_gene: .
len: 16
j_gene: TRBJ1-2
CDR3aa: CASSPFDTGAGYGYTF
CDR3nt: TGTGCCAGCAGCCCCTTCGACACGGGCGCCGGGTATGGCTACACCTTC

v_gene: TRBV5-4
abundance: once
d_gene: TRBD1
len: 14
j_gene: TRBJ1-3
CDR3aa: CASSLQGAGNTIYF
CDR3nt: TGTGCCAGCAGCTTACAGGGGGCTGGAAACACCATATATTTT

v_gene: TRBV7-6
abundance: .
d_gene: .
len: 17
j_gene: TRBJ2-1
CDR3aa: CASSSGGAGPYHNEQFF
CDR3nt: TGTGCCAGCAGCTCGGGTGGGGCGGGACCATATCACAATGAGCAGTTCTTC

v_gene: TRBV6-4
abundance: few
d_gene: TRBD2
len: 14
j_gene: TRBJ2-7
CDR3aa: CASSDQPLAVEQYF
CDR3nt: TGTGCCAGCAGTGACCAACCCCTAGCGGTTGAGCAGTACTTC

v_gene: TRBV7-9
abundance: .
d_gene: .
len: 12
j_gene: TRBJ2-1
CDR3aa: CASSPDSNEQFF
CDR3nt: TGTGCCAGCAGCCCGGACAGCAATGAGCAGTTCTTC

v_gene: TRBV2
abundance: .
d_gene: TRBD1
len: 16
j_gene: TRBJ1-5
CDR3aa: CASSEEQGAYNQPQHF
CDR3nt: TGTGCCAGCAGTGAAGAGCAGGGGGCCTACAATCAGCCCCAGCATTTT

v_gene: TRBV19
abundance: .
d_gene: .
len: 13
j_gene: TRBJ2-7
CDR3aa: CASSPAALSEQYF
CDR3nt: TGTGCCAGTAGTCCGGCCGCCTTAAGCGAGCAGTACTTC

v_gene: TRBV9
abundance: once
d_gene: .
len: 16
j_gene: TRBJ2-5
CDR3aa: CASSVTWGDGVETQYF
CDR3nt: TGTGCCAGCAGCGTAACGTGGGGGGATGGTGTGGAGACCCAGTACTTC

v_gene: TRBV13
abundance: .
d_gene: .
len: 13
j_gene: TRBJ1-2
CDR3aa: CASSATVNYGYTF
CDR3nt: TGTGCCAGCAGCGCGACAGTTAACTATGGCTACACCTTC

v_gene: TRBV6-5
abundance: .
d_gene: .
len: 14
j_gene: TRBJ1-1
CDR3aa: CASSYSMARTEAFF
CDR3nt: TGTGCCAGCAGTTACTCGATGGCGAGAACTGAAGCTTTCTTT

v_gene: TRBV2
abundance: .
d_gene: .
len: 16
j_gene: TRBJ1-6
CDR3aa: CASRLPPGQGVSPLHF
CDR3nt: TGTGCCAGCAGACTCCCCCCCGGGCAGGGAGTTTCACCCCTCCACTTT

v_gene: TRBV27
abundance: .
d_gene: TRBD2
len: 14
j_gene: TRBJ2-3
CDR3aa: CASTSRSGADTQYF
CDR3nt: TGTGCCAGCACATCTAGAAGCGGGGCAGATACGCAGTATTTT

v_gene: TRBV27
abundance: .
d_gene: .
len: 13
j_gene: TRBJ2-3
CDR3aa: CASWWSPTDTQYF
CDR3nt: TGTGCCAGCTGGTGGAGCCCCACAGATACGCAGTATTTT